This T cell receptor beta chain was sequenced during a study of T-cell reconstitution after alpha-beta-depleted transplantation in children. Regarding the study as a whole: A year post-transplant, T-cell counts and diversity derived mostly from newly produced T cells. In some patients, recipient T cells and intrathymic progenitors surviving conditioning explained high day-60 diversity. About two months after transplant, alpha-beta T cells reportedly came from several hundred expanded graft clones.

As concerns this clonotype: Its antigen is undetermined.

V lost 1 base, J lost 8 bases, and 6 bases lay in between. CDR1 and CDR2 from the germline V gene are SEHNR and FQNEAQ (reference sequence). The CDR3 length is 12 residues. This sample's TCRbeta library carried unique molecular identifier barcodes. TCRdb passed the PCR reads through MiXCR, listing each CDR3 protein once. In the table there are hundreds of thousands of distinct CDR3 sequences, roughly 14% of which are singletons. Sequencing used PBMCs, obtained before TCRalphabeta/CD19-depleted stem cell transplant. This sequence joins TRBV7-9 and TRBJ2-4; TRBD2 might be the D (5 bases). This sequence originates from a girl aged 2 to 10 with congenital amegakaryocytic thrombocytopenia, due to receive a stem cell transplant. CDR3 sequence (DNA): TGTGCCAGCAGCTTAGAGGAGGACATTCAGTACTTC. Encoded protein: CASSLEEDIQYF.